This passage covers 23 T cell receptor beta chains from one sample sequenced in a study of control samples from healthy donors and cancer patients. Some clones are missing from TCRdb's copy, which holds only in-frame ones; the method was immunoSEQ multiplex PCR. The data hold approximately 120,000 clones, with over 75% observed a single time. The sequencing input was blood. The origin of the receptors is a human donor in good health. The donor label of this sample is uncertain.

The V gene is TRBV6-1, the J gene TRBJ2-7, with D perhaps matching TRBD2 (6 bases). Between the trimmed V and J ends, which lost 2 bases and 1 base, there was a span of 18 bases. Germline V gives CDR1 MNHNS, CDR2 SASEGT. This CDR3 spans 17 amino acids. The CDR3, as DNA: TGTGCCAGCAGTGAAAGTTTGGGCGGGGCTAATTCCTACGAGCAGTACTTC. Residues: CASSESLGGANSYEQYF.

This rearrangement joins TRBV10-3 to TRBJ1-1; D gene uncertain. Trimming pared 5 bases from V and 1 base from J, leaving 11 bases between. The germline V gene encodes CDR1 ENHRY and CDR2 SYGVKD. The CDR3 is made up of 14 amino acids. CDR3 loop: CAISLTEPNTEAFF. The DNA of the CDR3 is TGTGCCATCAGTTTGACTGAACCGAACACTGAAGCTTTCTTT.

The chain employs TRBV19 and TRBJ2-3; TRBD2 matches at 7 bases. V dropped 4 bases and J dropped 5; count of bases not matched to a gene: 15. In germline, CDR1 is LNHDA, CDR2 SQIVND (reference sequence). This CDR3 is 17 amino acids long. CDR3 coding DNA: TGTGCCAGTAGTACCCGGACTAGTGATGGGTTGGTAGATACGCAGTATTTT. Translating it yields CASSTRTSDGLVDTQYF.

The chain couples TRBV24-1 to TRBJ1-2, with D unclear. Per the germline V gene, CDR1 is KGHDR and CDR2 is SFDVKD. The CDR3 has 13 amino acids. With 6 bases removed from V and 3 bases from J, the gap between germline ends came to 10 bases. CDR3 in DNA: TGTGCCACCAGTAAGGGTGTCGACTATGGCTACACCTTC. This sequence encodes CATSKGVDYGYTF.

This sequence joins TRBV9 and TRBJ2-4; 11 bases fit TRBD2. Germline lookup yields CDR1 SGDLS and CDR2 YYNGEE. The CDR3 runs to 14 residues. Losses at the gene ends were 4 bases for V and 7 bases for J; bases not matched to a gene: 4. This chain's CDR3 is CASSPSSGGNIQYF. As DNA, the CDR3 is TGTGCCAGCAGCCCCTCTAGCGGGGGGAACATTCAGTACTTC.

CDR3: CASSARERHTDTQYF. In nucleotides, the CDR3 is TGTGCCAGCAGCGCCCGGGAAAGACACACAGATACGCAGTATTTT. The rearrangement links TRBV9 to TRBJ2-3, with D perhaps TRBD2 (5 bases). The CDR3 contains 15 residues. The germline V gene encodes CDR1 SGDLS and CDR2 YYNGEE. With 3 bases removed from V and 2 bases from J, the gap between germline ends came to 13 bases.

This clone was detected ten times or more. The chain employs TRBV6-4 and TRBJ2-1, with 11 bases matching TRBD1. CDR3 length: 14 amino acids. Losses at the gene ends were 5 bases for V and 6 bases for J; bases not matched to a gene: 3. The germline CDR1 and CDR2 sequences are MRHNA and SNTAGT. The CDR3 DNA sequence: TGTGCCAGCAGTCCCGGGACAGGGGGCAATGAGCAGTTCTTC. It specifies CASSPGTGGNEQFF.

CDR3 nucleotide sequence: TGTGCCAGCAGCCCTCTTGACAGGGTGGGGTATGGCTACACCTTC. It yields the protein CASSPLDRVGYGYTF. V and J are TRBV3-1 (or the pseudogene TRBV3-2) and TRBJ1-2, with 7 bases identical to TRBD1. Germline CDR1 reads LGHDT; CDR2 reads YNNKEL (reference sequence). V was pared by 4 bases and J by 5 bases, with 10 bases of the junction left unmatched. This CDR3 contains 15 residues.

The table lists this clone with a few counts. Other DNA sequences in this sample translate to the same CDR3. The rearrangement uses TRBV6-6 and TRBJ1-1; perhaps TRBD1 as D (5 bases). The CDR3 is 12 amino acids. Germline CDR1 is MNHNY and CDR2 is SVGAGI (reference sequence). Deletions cut 2 bases from V and 4 bases from J, with 5 bases between. This CDR3 is CASSYGGTEAFF. The CDR3 DNA reads as TGTGCCAGCAGTTACGGGGGCACTGAAGCTTTCTTT.

This chain connects TRBV2 to TRBJ2-1, with 7 nucleotides matching TRBD1. V lost 4 bases to trimming and J lost 6 bases; unmatched junction nucleotides: 6. Germline CDR1 reads SNHLY; CDR2 reads FYNNEI. CDR3 size: 14 residues. DNA for the CDR3: TGTGCCAGCAGTGGGACAGGTTGGGCCAATGAGCAGTTCTTC. It translates to CASSGTGWANEQFF.

The CDR3 spells CASSLVPGQGLNTQYF. The CDR3 DNA is TGTGCCAGCTCCTTAGTCCCGGGACAGGGGTTGAATACGCAGTATTTT. The chain joins TRBV18 to TRBJ2-3; 10 bases map to TRBD1. This CDR3 has 16 residues. V lost 6 bases to trimming and J lost 7 bases; unmatched junction nucleotides: 13. The germline gives CDR1 KGHSH, CDR2 LQKENI.

The count of this clone is one. The CDR3 DNA follows: TGTGCCAGCAGCTTAGTCCAGGGTCCCCCCGGGGAGCTGTTTTTT. It translates to CASSLVQGPPGELFF. The chain recombines TRBV7-9 with TRBJ2-2, with D possibly being TRBD1 (5 bases). Per germline, CDR1 SEHNR and CDR2 FQNEAQ (reference sequence). Trimming left V 1 base short and J 6 bases short, with 12 bases between. The CDR3 loop spans 15 amino acids. The full variable domain, its missing parts supplied by reference TRBV7-9 and TRBJ2-2, is DTGVSQNPRHKITKRGQNVTFRCDPISEHNRLYWYRQTLGQGPEFLTYFQNEAQLEKSRLLSDRFSAERPKGSFSTLEIQRTEQGDSAMYLCASSLVQGPPGELFFGEGSRLTVL.

The rearrangement joins TRBV5-4 to TRBJ2-5; D tentatively reads TRBD1 or TRBD2 (5 bases each). Trimming cost V 4 bases and J 5 bases, with 15 bases left between them. From germline, CDR1 is SGHNT and CDR2 YYREEE (reference sequence). The CDR3 consists of 14 residues. CDR3 sequence (DNA): TGTGCCAGCAGCCGGGGACCCCCTGGGGAGACCCAGTACTTC. Its translation: CASSRGPPGETQYF.

V usage is TRBV5-1 and J usage is TRBJ2-3, with TRBD1 matching 9 bases. CDR3 size: 15 residues. Germline V CDR1 and CDR2: SGHRS, YFSETQ. Unmatched junction bases numbered 2, after V lost 0 bases and J lost 3 bases. The CDR3 DNA follows: TGCGCCAGCAGCTTGGCGGGGACAGGGACAGATACGCAGTATTTT. It translates to CASSLAGTGTDTQYF.

The genes are TRBV10-3 and TRBJ1-3; D might be TRBD1 (5 bases). Looked up from germline, CDR1 is ENHRY and CDR2 is SYGVKD. There are 14 residues in the CDR3. Trimming stripped 6 bases from V and 0 bases from J, with 9 bases between. The CDR3 nucleotides are TGTGCCATCAGCGCTGGGGCCTCTGGAAACACCATATATTTT. Translating gives CAISAGASGNTIYF.

The chain couples TRBV19 to TRBJ2-1, with TRBD2 matching over 7 bases. Germline V gene sequence: CDR1 LNHDA, CDR2 SQIVND (reference sequence). V was clipped by 4 bases and J by 8 bases; unmatched bases: 14. The CDR3 contains 16 residues. Here the CDR3 reads CASSTRTGGKVDEQFF. The DNA of the CDR3 is TGTGCCAGTAGTACAAGAACCGGGGGGAAAGTAGATGAGCAGTTCTTC.

The rearrangement uses TRBV2 and TRBJ1-6; tentatively, D is TRBD1 (5 bases). The CDR3 runs 15 residues. Trimming took 3 bases from V and 9 from J, leaving 15 bases between them. Germline V gene lookup returns CDR1 SNHLY and CDR2 FYNNEI. The CDR3 protein is CASSENWGTGSPLHF. Written as DNA, the CDR3 is TGTGCCAGCAGTGAGAATTGGGGGACGGGTTCACCCCTCCACTTT.

V usage is TRBV24-1 and J usage is TRBJ1-2; D is unresolved. In germline, CDR1 is KGHDR, CDR2 SFDVKD. V lost 4 bases to trimming and J lost 7 bases, with 18 bases between them. The CDR3 contains 15 residues. The CDR3 is CATSDSSGQYSGYTF. The CDR3 DNA follows: TGTGCCACCAGTGACTCCAGTGGGCAGTACTCTGGCTACACCTTC.

V usage is TRBV27 and J usage is TRBJ1-1, with 7 bases lining up with TRBD1. Germline V gene lookup returns CDR1 MNHEY and CDR2 SMNVEV (reference sequence). The trim removed 7 bases at V and 4 bases at J, leaving 12 bases unmatched. This CDR3 has 15 residues. CDR3 DNA: TGTGCCAGCACCATGACAGGGTCTGTTGGCACTGAAGCTTTCTTT. Its protein is CASTMTGSVGTEAFF.

V gene TRBV5-6 combines with J gene TRBJ1-5; D is ambiguous. Per germline, CDR1 SGHDT and CDR2 YYEEEE. CDR3 length: 14 amino acids. V lost 4 bases and J 9 bases, leaving 17 bases between the germline ends. CDR3 sequence (DNA): TGTGCCAGCAGCCGGGAGCCATGGAAAGCGCCCCAGCATTTT. Amino acids: CASSREPWKAPQHF.

V gene TRBV6-5 combines with J gene TRBJ1-2; D is perhaps TRBD1 (6 bases). CDR1 MNHEY and CDR2 SVGAGI come from the germline V gene. The CDR3 extends over 15 amino acids. Deletions cut 0 bases from V and 5 bases from J, with 13 bases between. This CDR3 is CASSYSTTGLYGYTF. In DNA, the CDR3 is TGTGCCAGCAGTTACTCAACTACAGGGCTGTATGGCTACACCTTC.

The rearrangement links TRBV6-5 to TRBJ2-2; TRBD1 matches at 9 bases. CDR3 length: 15 residues. J was trimmed by 7 bases and V by 5 bases; bases with no gene match: 8. Per the germline V gene, CDR1 is MNHEY and CDR2 is SVGAGI. CDR3 in DNA: TGTGCCAGCAGTCGACAGGGGGGTGTGAGCGGGGAGCTGTTTTTT. It codes for CASSRQGGVSGELFF.

This clone has only a few counts. This chain uses TRBV5-8 with TRBJ1-1; 7 bases are a match to TRBD1. Germline V gene lookup returns CDR1 SGHTS and CDR2 YDEGEE. V was clipped by 0 bases and J by 4 bases; unmatched bases: 3. The CDR3 is 14 amino acids. The CDR3 sequence: CASSLGPGGTEAFF. CDR3 sequence (DNA): TGTGCCAGCAGCTTGGGTCCAGGGGGCACTGAAGCTTTCTTT.